A single sample is the source of the 20 T cell receptor beta chains below, sequenced in a study of regulatory T cells in long-lasting Graves disease. Specified time point: persistent/refractory GD, antithyroid drugs over 5 years with positive TRAb. PBMCs provided the RNA from which the TCR library was made. Building of the TCR beta libraries involved iRepertoire HTBI primers and Arm-PCR of CDR3 regions. TCRdb ran MiXCR on the multiplex PCR reads and lists one entry per CDR3 protein. The table includes 400,000 to 500,000 distinct CDR3 sequences, roughly 23% detected once. The sample in question was peripheral blood mononuclear cells (PBMCs), obtained when the disease was refractory, from a patient treated with antithyroid drugs. The receptors were sampled from a female donor with Graves disease.

On this clonotype itself: A much larger clone sits a single nucleotide away, making a read error possible. The genes are TRBV5-6 and TRBJ2-2, with 7 bases lining up with TRBD2. The germline V gene encodes CDR1 SGHDT and CDR2 YYEEEE. V shed 3 bases and J 4 bases; nucleotides not matched to a gene: 6. The CDR3 is 15 residues long. CDR3 nucleotide sequence: TGTGCCAGCAGCTGGGGGACGGGAGGCACCGGGGAGCTGTTTTTT. Translated: CASSWGTGGTGELFF.

This clonotype was recorded many times. V usage is TRBV28 and J usage is TRBJ1-3; D might be TRBD1 (5 bases). The CDR3 sequence is 14 residues long. The V and J ends lost 5 bases and 5 bases respectively, with 13 bases between them. The germline V gene encodes CDR1 MDHEN and CDR2 SYDVKM. The CDR3 is CASSVRQGRNTIYF. CDR3 in DNA: TGTGCCAGCAGTGTCCGTCAGGGCAGAAACACCATATATTTT.

A word on this clonotype: This may arise from a read error, as a much more abundant clone is one base away. The CDR3 carries no conserved terminal phenylalanine or tryptophan, so it likely arises from a read error. V is TRBV11-3 and J is TRBJ2-5; D is perhaps TRBD1 or TRBD2 (6 bases each). The germline V gene has CDR1 SGHNT and CDR2 YENEEA. Trimming took off 3 bases at V and 5 bases at J, with 10 bases between the two ends. This CDR3 has 13 amino acids. The CDR3 nucleotides read TGTGCCAGCAGCTTCGGGGGCCTGGAGACCCAGTACCTC. Its translation is CASSFGGLETQYL.

The table lists this clonotype with a few counts. The chain joins TRBV7-9 to TRBJ2-6, with 9 bases aligning to TRBD1. The V and J ends lost 5 bases and 4 bases, in that order; junction bases with no gene match: 12. CDR1 is SEHNR and CDR2 is FQNEAQ in the germline V gene (reference sequence). The CDR3 has 18 amino acids. The CDR3 sequence: CASSRSGTGSGGANVLTF. The CDR3 region has the DNA TGTGCCAGCAGCCGCTCCGGGACAGGGTCAGGGGGGGCCAACGTCCTGACTTTC.

This clonotype was observed many times. The rearrangement uses TRBV6-1 and TRBJ1-5; the D is unclear. CDR1 and CDR2 from the germline V gene are MNHNS and SASEGT. This CDR3 has 15 amino acids. Between the trimmed V and J ends, which lost 7 bases and 6 bases, there was a span of 19 bases. For the CDR3, the DNA is TGTGCCAGCACTAAGGGCCTCCGGGTGGGTCAGCCCCAGCATTTT. Amino acids: CASTKGLRVGQPQHF.

The chain couples TRBV4-1 to TRBJ2-2; D perhaps matches TRBD1 (6 bases). CDR1 and CDR2 (germline): MGHRA, YSYEKL. CDR3 length: 16 amino acids. The ends were cut back, 3 bases at V and 1 base at J, with 12 bases in the middle. CDR3 nucleotide sequence: TGCGCCAGCAGCCACAGGACAGTTGGGAACACCGGGGAGCTGTTTTTT. Translating it yields CASSHRTVGNTGELFF.

This clonotype was counted many times. Here the CDR3 reads CASRPTGGGTEAFF. DNA for the CDR3: TGTGCCAGCAGACCTACAGGGGGAGGCACTGAAGCTTTCTTT. The chain links TRBV27 to TRBJ1-1; TRBD1 matches at 8 bases. With 6 bases clipped from V and 4 bases from J, the junction kept 7 bases outside the gene matches. The CDR3 runs to 14 residues. Germline CDR1 is MNHEY and CDR2 is SMNVEV (reference sequence).

This clonotype has at least ten counts. The chain recombines TRBV7-2 with TRBJ1-4; the D gene is possibly TRBD1 (6 bases). This CDR3 is built from 13 residues. Germline V gives CDR1 SGHTA, CDR2 FQGNSA. Trimming pared 0 bases from V and 8 bases from J, leaving 7 bases between. The DNA of the CDR3 is TGTGCCAGCAGCTTAGCGGGGACAGAAAAACTGTTTTTT. Translation gives CASSLAGTEKLFF. The complete variable domain, with remaining parts taken from reference TRBV7-2 and TRBJ1-4, reads GAGVSQSPSNKVTEKGKDVELRCDPISGHTALYWYRQSLGQGLEFLIYFQGNSAPDKSGLPSDRFSAERTGGSVSTLTIQRTQQEDSAVYLCASSLAGTEKLFFGSGTQLSVL.

This sequence joins TRBV7-9 and TRBJ2-2; no firm D call. CDR1 and CDR2 from the germline V gene are SEHNR and FQNEAQ (reference sequence). V lost 1 base and J lost 5, with 14 bases in between. The CDR3 contains 16 residues. The CDR3 sequence is CASSLEAYSVTGELFF. As DNA, the CDR3 is TGTGCCAGCAGCTTAGAGGCGTATTCGGTTACCGGGGAGCTGTTTTTT.

This clonotype was counted a few times. The V call is TRBV5-5, the J call TRBJ1-3, with D uncertain. V dropped 6 bases and J dropped 4 bases, with 14 bases sitting between them. The CDR3 loop spans 14 amino acids. CDR1 and CDR2 from the germline V gene are SGHKS and YYEKEE (reference sequence). For the CDR3, the DNA is TGTGCCAGCAAAAACAGCATTTCGGGAAACACCATATATTTT. It yields the protein CASKNSISGNTIYF.

This clonotype has just a few counts. This chain uses TRBV2 with TRBJ1-2, with D uncertain. Germline V gives CDR1 SNHLY, CDR2 FYNNEI. The CDR3 consists of 13 residues. V lost 6 bases to trimming and J lost 2 bases, with 10 bases between them. The CDR3 here is CASSLLTNYGYTF. The DNA for the CDR3 is TGTGCCAGCAGCTTATTGACAAACTATGGCTACACCTTC. The entire variable domain, with the rest obtained from reference TRBV2 and TRBJ1-2, is as follows: EPEVTQTPSHQVTQMGQEVILRCVPISNHLYFYWYRQILGQKVEFLVSFYNNEISEKSEIFDDQFSVERPDGSNFTLKIRSTKLEDSAMYFCASSLLTNYGYTFGSGTRLTVV.

The chain combines TRBV19 with TRBJ2-5; 7 bases fit TRBD1. The germline V gene encodes CDR1 LNHDA and CDR2 SQIVND (reference sequence). The CDR3 has 14 amino acids. With 5 bases clipped from V and 5 bases from J, the junction kept 8 bases outside the gene matches. The chain's CDR3 is CASSGRGSRETQYF. As DNA, the CDR3 is TGTGCCAGTAGTGGCAGGGGGTCTCGGGAGACCCAGTACTTC.

Details on this clonotype: This sequence may be a read error, since a much larger clone differs from it by one base. Because the CDR3's place on the DNA is in doubt, the DNA is left out and the CDR3 is given as listed by TCRdb. The rearrangement links TRBV6-5 to TRBJ1-1; TRBD1 is the table's D call, not checked against the DNA. Germline V gene lookup returns CDR1 MNHEY and CDR2 SVGAGI. The CDR3 comprises 13 residues, both ends counted. CDR3 in amino acids: CASSFGPGTEALF.

This clonotype was counted between two and nine times. The rearrangement links TRBV7-6 to TRBJ1-2, with D possibly matching TRBD1 (5 bases). Trimming took 1 base from V and 3 from J, leaving 12 bases between them. The CDR3 extends over 15 amino acids. Per the germline V gene, CDR1 is SGHVS and CDR2 is FNYEAQ. The CDR3 here is CASSLGTGQDYGYTF. The CDR3 nucleotides read TGTGCCAGCAGCTTAGGCACGGGGCAGGACTATGGCTACACCTTC.

There are a few counts of this clonotype. The chain is built from TRBV28 and TRBJ2-5, with TRBD2 identical over 11 bases. The CDR3 length is 14 residues. The V and J ends lost 3 bases and 5 bases, in that order; junction bases with no gene match: 2. Germline V lookup: CDR1 MDHEN, CDR2 SYDVKM. The CDR3 sequence is CASSFSSGGETQYF. The CDR3 nucleotides are TGTGCCAGCAGTTTTTCTAGCGGGGGGGAGACCCAGTACTTC.

This clonotype was seen repeatedly, ten times or more. The chain is built from TRBV7-2 and TRBJ1-6; TRBD1 matches at 9 bases. This CDR3 contains 15 residues. J lost 7 bases, V lost 5 bases, and 6 bases had no gene match. CDR1 and CDR2 (germline): SGHTA, FQGNSA. For the CDR3, the DNA is TGTGCCAGCAGCCCTAGGGGGACAGGGAATTCACCCCTCCACTTT. Translated, it gives CASSPRGTGNSPLHF.

This clonotype was detected many times. V gene TRBV19 combines with J gene TRBJ1-2; D uncertain. The CDR3 covers 14 residues. Between the trimmed V and J ends, which lost 0 bases and 2 bases, there was a span of 7 bases. CDR1 is LNHDA and CDR2 is SQIVND in the germline V gene (reference sequence). The CDR3 region has the DNA TGTGCCAGTAGTATAGACCTGGGAAACTATGGCTACACCTTC. Encoded protein: CASSIDLGNYGYTF.

The gene calls are TRBV11-2 and TRBJ1-2; D remains ambiguous. The germline V gene has CDR1 SGHAT and CDR2 FQNNGV. This CDR3 is built from 11 residues. The ends were cut back, 10 bases at V and 2 bases at J, with 8 bases in the middle. CDR3 in DNA: TGTGCCACCGAAGGGAACTATGGCTACACCTTC. This sequence encodes CATEGNYGYTF.

A few counts support this clonotype. This chain links TRBV30 with TRBJ1-5, with D unclear. V was trimmed by 1 base and J by 7 bases, leaving 11 bases between them. The CDR3 contains 13 residues. From germline, CDR1 is GTSNPN and CDR2 SVGIG (reference sequence). CDR3 region: CAWSERQIQPQHF. CDR3 nucleotides: TGTGCCTGGAGTGAGCGTCAAATCCAGCCCCAGCATTTT. Variable domain in full (rest from reference TRBV30 and TRBJ1-5): SQTIHQWPATLVQPVGSPLSLECTVEGTSNPNLYWYRQAAGRGLQLLFYSVGIGQISSEVPQNLSASRPQDRQFILSSKKLLLSDSGFYLCAWSERQIQPQHFGDGTRLSIL.

As for this clonotype: The junction shows a germline mismatch at one end, possibly a read error. The chain carries TRBV9 and TRBJ1-2, with 11 nucleotides matching TRBD1. The CDR3 runs 13 residues. The germline V gene has CDR1 SGDLS and CDR2 YYNGEE. The CDR3 reads CASSAWDRGKSDF. DNA for the CDR3: TGTGCCAGCAGCGCCTGGGACAGGGGGAAGAGCGACTTC.